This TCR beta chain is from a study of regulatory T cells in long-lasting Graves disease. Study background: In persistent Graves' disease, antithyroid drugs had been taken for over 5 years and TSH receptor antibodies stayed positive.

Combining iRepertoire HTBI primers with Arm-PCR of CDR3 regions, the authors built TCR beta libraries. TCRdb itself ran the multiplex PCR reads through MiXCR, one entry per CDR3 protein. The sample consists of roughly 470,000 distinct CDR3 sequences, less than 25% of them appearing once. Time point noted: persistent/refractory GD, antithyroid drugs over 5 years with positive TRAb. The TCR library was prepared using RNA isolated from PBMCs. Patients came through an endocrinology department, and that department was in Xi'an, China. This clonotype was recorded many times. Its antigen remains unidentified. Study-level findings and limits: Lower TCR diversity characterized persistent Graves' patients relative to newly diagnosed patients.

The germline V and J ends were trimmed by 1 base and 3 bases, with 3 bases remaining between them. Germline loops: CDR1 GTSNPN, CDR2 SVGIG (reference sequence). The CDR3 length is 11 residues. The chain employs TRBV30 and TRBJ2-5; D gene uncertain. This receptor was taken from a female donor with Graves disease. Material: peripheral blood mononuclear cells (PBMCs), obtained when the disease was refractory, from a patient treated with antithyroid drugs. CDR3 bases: TGTGCCTGGAGTGGCAAAGAGACCCAGTACTTC. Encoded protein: CAWSGKETQYF.